The 4 T cell receptor beta chains below all came from one sample that was sequenced in a study of T cells in Graves' hyperthyroidism and ophthalmopathy. RNA transcripts gave rise to amplified TCR beta CDR3 regions. HTBI primers were used for first-round RT-PCR of the TCR CDR3. TCRdb reanalysed the multiplex PCR reads using MiXCR and keeps one entry per CDR3 protein. Here the sample spans 490,000 or so distinct CDR3 sequences, about 20% being singletons. Sequencing was performed on blood. These receptors all come from a woman between 70 and 85 years old with Graves' ophthalmopathy.

The chain employs TRBV6-5 and TRBJ2-7; 8 bases align to TRBD1. Germline loops: CDR1 MNHEY, CDR2 SVGAGI. The CDR3 totals 15 residues. J gave up 5 bases and V 0 bases, and 6 bases lay outside the gene matches. The CDR3 DNA reads as TGTGCCAGCAGTTACTCGAGGGGACAGGTCAACGAGCAGTACTTC. It is translated as CASSYSRGQVNEQYF.

This clonotype has a handful of counts. This chain joins TRBV12-3 or TRBV12-4 and TRBJ2-2; the match to TRBD2 covers 8 bases. V dropped 5 bases and J dropped 2; count of bases not matched to a gene: 7. The CDR3 runs 16 residues. In DNA form, the CDR3 reads TGTGCCAGCAGTCCCGGACTAGCCCTAAACACCGGGGAGCTGTTTTTT. As protein: CASSPGLALNTGELFF.

The J gene is TRBJ2-1, the V gene TRBV11-2; possibly TRBD1 or TRBD2 for D (5 bases each). Germline CDR1 reads SGHAT; CDR2 reads FQNNGV. The CDR3 extends over 16 amino acids. The V end lost 5 bases, the J end lost 0 bases, and 14 bases lay between the germline ends. The DNA for the CDR3 is TGTGCCAGCAGCAGCGAGGGGCTTAGCTCCTACAATGAGCAGTTCTTC. Encoded protein: CASSSEGLSSYNEQFF. The complete variable domain, with remaining parts taken from reference TRBV11-2 and TRBJ2-1, reads EAGVAQSPRYKIIEKRQSVAFWCNPISGHATLYWYQQILGQGPKLLIQFQNNGVVDDSQLPKDRFSAERLKGVDSTLKIQPAKLEDSAVYLCASSSEGLSSYNEQFFGPGTRLTVL.

The V call is TRBV7-2, the J call TRBJ1-1, with D unclear. The CDR3 extends over 14 amino acids. Trimming cost V 5 bases and J 0 bases, with 10 bases left between them. Germline-derived CDR1 and CDR2 are SGHTA and FQGNSA. The CDR3 loop is CASSPDRMNTEAFF. In DNA form, the CDR3 reads TGTGCCAGCAGCCCGGATCGAATGAACACTGAAGCTTTCTTT.